What follows are 22 T cell receptor beta chains derived from one specimen sequenced in a study of metastatic and nonmetastatic thyroid tumors. TCRdb reanalyzed the PCR reads via MiXCR. The top ten hold 7% to 9% of the sample, which has about 82,000 clones, about 12% seen once. No patient had received any treatment before thyroid surgery. The sequenced sample consisted of tumor tissue. The receptors originated from a female donor with papillary thyroid cancer or a benign thyroid nodule (not recorded which). Some clones in this sample may be carry-over from other donors' samples.

The J gene is TRBJ1-4, the V gene TRBV2; possible D gene TRBD1, 5 bases. Between the trimmed V and J ends, which lost 7 bases and 7 bases, there was a span of 7 bases. CDR1 is SNHLY and CDR2 is FYNNEI in the germline V gene. This CDR3 has 11 amino acids. The CDR3 here is CASMGGEKLFF. CDR3 DNA: TGTGCCAGCATGGGGGGTGAAAAACTGTTTTTT.

With respect to this clone: A read error may be the cause here, since a much bigger clone is one base away. The sample contains more than one DNA sequence encoding this CDR3. The V gene is TRBV14, the J gene TRBJ2-1; a weak D match, TRBD1 (5 bases). There are 12 residues in the CDR3. The V gene's germline CDR1 is SGHDN and CDR2 FVKESK. Trimming left V 4 bases short and J 8 bases short, with 9 bases between. The CDR3 loop is CASSRRGDEQFF. DNA of the CDR3: TGTGCCAGCAGCCGAAGGGGTGATGAGCAGTTCTTC.

This sequence joins TRBV5-1 and TRBJ2-7, with a possible D match to TRBD1 (7 bases). V lost 4 bases and J 6 bases, leaving 11 bases between the germline ends. Germline CDR1 and CDR2: SGHRS and YFSETQ. The CDR3 has 12 amino acids. The chain's CDR3 is CASSIQGGEQYF. In nucleotides, the CDR3 is TGCGCCAGCAGCATCCAGGGGGGCGAGCAGTACTTC.

This chain uses TRBV11-3 with TRBJ2-1, with D possibly being TRBD2 (6 bases). V lost 7 bases to trimming and J lost 9 bases, with 16 bases between them. This CDR3 comprises 13 residues. Looked up from germline, CDR1 is SGHNT and CDR2 is YENEEA. Here the CDR3 DNA reads TGTGCCAGCATCCTAGGAGGGCCAGTTGAGCAGTTCTTC. This gives the protein CASILGGPVEQFF. The full variable domain, rest sourced from reference TRBV11-3 and TRBJ2-1, is EAGVVQSPRYKIIEKKQPVAFWCNPISGHNTLYWYLQNLGQGPELLIRYENEEAVDDSQLPKDRFSAERLKGVDSTLKIQPAELGDSAVYLCASILGGPVEQFFGPGTRLTVL.

In this sample, this clone turned up many times. The rearrangement joins TRBV12-5 to TRBJ2-3; 8 nucleotides match TRBD1. Germline values: CDR1 LGHNT, CDR2 FRNRAP. The CDR3 covers 15 residues. V shed 1 base, J shed 1 base, and the junction held 1 base outside the gene matches. CDR3 sequence (DNA): TGTGCTAGTGGTTTGGCAGGGGGCGGCACAGATACGCAGTATTTT. It specifies CASGLAGGGTDTQYF.

This clone was recorded many times. The chain uses TRBV24-1 and TRBJ1-5, with a weak D call TRBD1 (5 bases). The ends were cut back, 9 bases at V and 6 bases at J, with 14 bases in the middle. Germline lookup yields CDR1 KGHDR and CDR2 SFDVKD. This CDR3 region has 13 residues. Here the CDR3 reads CATRGRLGQPQHF. The CDR3 nucleotides are TGTGCCACCCGGGGCCGTCTCGGTCAGCCCCAGCATTTT.

This clone appeared many times. The chain uses TRBV6-1 and TRBJ2-5; TRBD1 aligns across 11 bases. J was trimmed by 6 bases and V by 6 bases; bases with no gene match: 9. Germline assignment: CDR1 MNHNS and CDR2 SASEGT. The CDR3 has 15 residues. CDR3: CASRPSDRGRKTQYF. The CDR3 DNA reads TGTGCCAGCAGGCCTTCGGACAGGGGGCGCAAGACCCAGTACTTC.

A note on this clone: This sequence may be a read error, since a much larger clone differs from it by one base. The chain uses TRBV10-3 and TRBJ2-5; unclear D gene. CDR3 length: 13 residues. Germline-derived CDR1 and CDR2 are ENHRY and SYGVKD. Trimming took 10 bases from V and 5 from J, leaving 17 bases between them. CDR3 sequence: CATWVLLNETQYF. Here the CDR3 DNA reads TGTGCCACCTGGGTACTTCTGAACGAGACCCAGTACTTC.

Concerning this clone itself: A much larger clone is a single base away; this may be a read error. The chain has TRBV20-1 and TRBJ2-7; possibly TRBD1 for D (5 bases). Trimming shortened V by 4 bases and J by 5 bases, and 18 bases separated the two germline ends. The CDR3 has 14 amino acids. In germline, CDR1 is DFQATT, CDR2 SNEGSKA (reference sequence). CDR3 amino acids: CSAIARAGWHEQYF. The CDR3 DNA reads TGCAGTGCTATAGCTAGAGCAGGGTGGCACGAGCAGTACTTC.

This clone was seen many times. The chain uses TRBV3-1 and TRBJ1-1; D not resolved. V dropped 4 bases and J dropped 3 bases, with 12 bases sitting between them. Germline assignment: CDR1 LGHDT and CDR2 YNNKEL (reference sequence). This CDR3 has 14 residues. The CDR3, as DNA: TGTGCCAGCAGCCGAAGTGAGGTTTACACTGAAGCTTTCTTT. The encoded protein is CASSRSEVYTEAFF.

This clone was counted ten times or more. The V call is TRBV18, the J call TRBJ2-2; 11 nucleotides agree with TRBD2. Trimming removed 2 bases from V and 7 bases from J; junction bases left unmatched: 6. The CDR3 has 16 amino acids. Germline-derived CDR1 and CDR2 are KGHSH and LQKENI. The CDR3 DNA reads TGTGCCAGCTCACCAAAACTAGCGGGAGCGGTCGGGGAGCTGTTTTTT. This sequence encodes CASSPKLAGAVGELFF.

This clone was counted at least ten times. The chain links TRBV19 to TRBJ2-7, with D maybe TRBD2 (5 bases). CDR3 length equals 14 residues. V was clipped by 3 bases and J by 3 bases, with 12 bases between them. CDR1 LNHDA and CDR2 SQIVND come from the germline V gene (reference sequence). This chain's CDR3 is CASSIGRGGYEQYF. The CDR3, as DNA: TGTGCCAGTAGTATTGGACGGGGTGGCTACGAGCAGTACTTC.

This clone was found many times. Here the CDR3 omits its conserved ending phenylalanine or tryptophan, so a read error is the likely source. It is unclear where the CDR3 begins or ends on the DNA, so no DNA is shown, and the CDR3 is as TCRdb lists it. This chain connects TRBV9 to TRBJ2-3; TRBD2, as called in the table, went unchecked against the DNA. Ends included, the CDR3 has 10 residues. Germline V gene sequence: CDR1 SGDLS, CDR2 YYNGEE. CDR3 amino acids: CASSAPREGV.

This clone was seen at least ten times. The CDR3 is CASSPNRASSYNEQFF. The DNA of the CDR3 is TGTGCCAGCTCACCGAACCGTGCGAGCTCCTACAATGAGCAGTTCTTC. The rearrangement joins TRBV18 to TRBJ2-1; D not resolved. Germline loops: CDR1 KGHSH, CDR2 LQKENI. The V gene lost 3 bases and the J gene lost 0 bases, with 12 bases spanning the gap. The CDR3 runs to 16 residues.

For this clone: Given a much more abundant clone one base away, this may be a read error. The chain couples TRBV30 to TRBJ2-2; unclear D gene. CDR1 and CDR2 (germline): GTSNPN, SVGIG (reference sequence). V was clipped by 3 bases and J by 6 bases, with 11 bases between them. This CDR3 has 13 amino acids. The CDR3, as DNA: TGTGCCTGGAGAAGGTTTGGGCCCGGGGAGCTGTTTTTT. This encodes CAWRRFGPGELFF.

There are a few counts of this clone. A read error is possible here, since a much larger clone lies one base away. V is TRBV20-1 and J is TRBJ1-1; D unclear. The CDR3 has 14 amino acids. Germline CDR1 reads DFQATT; CDR2 reads SNEGSKA (reference sequence). The V gene lost 4 bases and the J gene lost 0 bases, with 12 bases spanning the gap. Here the CDR3 DNA reads TGCAGTGCTAACCTGACAACGCTGAACACTGAAGCTTTCTTT. Encoded protein: CSANLTTLNTEAFF.

Ten or more counts support this clone. V is TRBV28 and J is TRBJ2-7; D uncertain. Germline loops: CDR1 MDHEN, CDR2 SYDVKM. The V end lost 8 bases, the J end lost 0 bases, and 5 bases lay between the germline ends. The CDR3 runs to 11 residues. CDR3 in DNA: TGTGCCAGCTTAAGCTCCTACGAGCAGTACTTC. This sequence encodes CASLSSYEQYF.

This clone showed up just a few times. This chain joins TRBV28 and TRBJ1-5; 7 bases match TRBD1. The V gene end was trimmed by 8 bases and the J gene end by 9 bases; junction bases not matched to a gene: 10. CDR1 is MDHEN and CDR2 is SYDVKM in the germline V gene. This CDR3 is built from 13 residues. The CDR3 nucleotides are TGTGCCAGCCTCGACAGGGTAGGCCGGCCCCAGCATTTT. Protein sequence: CASLDRVGRPQHF.

In regard to this clone: A read error may be the cause here, since a much bigger clone is one base away. This sample includes further DNA sequences coding for the same CDR3. The chain uses TRBV9 and TRBJ1-1; possible D gene TRBD1, 6 bases. The germline V and J ends were trimmed by 2 bases and 1 base, with 15 bases remaining between them. The germline CDR1 and CDR2 sequences are SGDLS and YYNGEE. This CDR3 is built from 16 residues. The CDR3 region is CASSVGPPGANTEAFF. DNA for the CDR3: TGTGCCAGCAGCGTGGGTCCGCCGGGGGCGAACACTGAAGCTTTCTTT. Variable domain in full (rest from reference TRBV9 and TRBJ1-1): DSGVTQTPKHLITATGQRVTLRCSPRSGDLSVYWYQQSLDQGLQFLIQYYNGEERAKGNILERFSAQQFPDLHSELNLSSLELGDSALYFCASSVGPPGANTEAFFGQGTRLTVV.

At least ten counts were recorded for this clone. The rearrangement joins TRBV5-1 to TRBJ2-1; 10 nucleotides match TRBD2. Unmatched junction bases numbered 5, after V lost 0 bases and J lost 8 bases. Per the germline V gene, CDR1 is SGHRS and CDR2 is YFSETQ. The CDR3 has 15 amino acids. The CDR3 DNA follows: TGCGCCAGCAGCTTGGAGAGCGGGAGGGGGCATGAGCAGTTCTTC. Protein sequence: CASSLESGRGHEQFF.

This clone was counted many times. The V gene is TRBV30, the J gene TRBJ2-5; no firm D call. V was trimmed by 5 bases and J by 7 bases, leaving 14 bases between them. CDR3 length equals 12 residues. CDR1 GTSNPN and CDR2 SVGIG come from the germline V gene (reference sequence). CDR3 DNA sequence: TGTGCCTGGGGAGACTCACCTGGGACCCAGTACTTC. Translating gives CAWGDSPGTQYF.

Regarding this clone: A much larger clone differs from this one at a single base, so this may be a read error. V is TRBV6-1 and J is TRBJ1-1; D remains unclear. This CDR3 is built from 9 residues. CDR1 MNHNS and CDR2 SASEGT come from the germline V gene. CDR3: CASSPEALF. CDR3 nucleotides: TGTGCCAGCAGCCCAGAAGCTTTATTT.